This T cell receptor (beta chain) was found in a study of blood T cell repertoires in COVID-19. At the level of the study: COVID-19 samples from acute and convalescent phases originated in the United States, Italy and Spain. Sources were T cells, B-cell-depleted T cells, or PBMCs; the material itself was cDNA or gDNA.

Germline CDR1 SNHLY, CDR2 FYNNEI. The CDR3 sequence is 13 residues long. With 4 bases removed from V and 2 bases from J, the gap between germline ends came to 8 bases. How the authors handled the data: Cell counts per sample came from amplifying reference gene primers. TCRdb's copy holds only in-frame clones and misses some; the assay was immunoSEQ multiplex PCR. V and J calls and clone size are as listed in that table; D and trimming were resolved from the DNA. The repertoire holds roughly 120,000 clones, approximately 84% seen once, with 1.5% to 2% in the top ten. The TCR sequence derives from a man between 65 and 79 years old with acute or convalescent COVID-19. The genes are TRBV2 and TRBJ1-1; D may be TRBD1 (6 bases). Sequencing input: peripheral blood. DNA for the CDR3: TGTGCCAGCAGTGGACAGGTTAACACTGAAGCTTTCTTT. Protein product: CASSGQVNTEAFF.